This passage covers 32 T cell receptor beta chains from one sample sequenced in a study of CD8 T cell repertoires and HIV-1 epitope variants. Their cognate antigens are unknown. TCRdb's copy holds only in-frame clones and misses some; the assay was immunoSEQ multiplex PCR. Here the sample spans 3,900 or so clones, about two thirds being singletons. Sequencing was carried out using cultured CD8+ T cells derived from PBMCs. The receptors here all came from a male donor with HIV.

The rearrangement links TRBV4-2 to TRBJ1-1; D unclear. V shed 4 bases and J shed 7 bases, with 10 bases lying between them. The CDR3 spans 12 residues. Germline V lookup: CDR1 LGHNA, CDR2 YNFKEQ. CDR3 region: CASSPSGVEAFF. CDR3 bases: TGTGCCAGCAGCCCCTCTGGGGTTGAAGCTTTCTTT.

The chain carries TRBV27 and TRBJ1-5; D unresolved. In germline, CDR1 is MNHEY, CDR2 SMNVEV (reference sequence). This CDR3 region has 15 residues. Trimming removed 5 bases at V and 0 bases at J, with 11 bases between. The CDR3 DNA sequence: TGTGCCAGCAGTCAAACACCTTATAGCAATCAGCCCCAGCATTTT. It is translated as CASSQTPYSNQPQHF.

The rearrangement joins TRBV6-1 to TRBJ2-1; D remains unclear. The CDR3 has 12 residues. Germline values: CDR1 MNHNS, CDR2 SASEGT. Trimming took 3 bases from V and 9 from J, leaving 9 bases between them. The CDR3 region is CASSDFPAEQFF. The CDR3 DNA follows: TGTGCCAGCAGTGACTTCCCCGCTGAGCAGTTCTTC.

This rearrangement joins TRBV19 to TRBJ1-2; possible D gene TRBD1, 5 bases. Trimming left V 0 bases short and J 8 bases short, with 10 bases between. In germline, CDR1 is LNHDA, CDR2 SQIVND (reference sequence). The CDR3 covers 13 residues. The CDR3, as DNA: TGTGCCAGTAGTATAGATCATCGGGGGGGCTACACCTTC. Protein: CASSIDHRGGYTF.

V usage is TRBV7-9 and J usage is TRBJ2-7; 7 bases are shared with TRBD1. Trimming took 3 bases from V and 7 from J; bases not matched to a gene: 9. The CDR3 is made up of 14 amino acids. Germline V lookup: CDR1 SEHNR, CDR2 FQNEAQ (reference sequence). CDR3: CASSLGQYLREQYF. The CDR3 bases are TGTGCCAGCAGCTTGGGACAGTACCTTCGTGAGCAGTACTTC.

This clone was counted only a few times. V usage is TRBV14 and J usage is TRBJ2-2; the D is unclear. Trimming pared 1 base from V and 2 bases from J, leaving 11 bases between. The CDR3 totals 16 residues. The V gene's germline CDR1 is SGHDN and CDR2 FVKESK. The DNA of the CDR3 is TGTGCCAGCAGCCAAGGATGGAAGATTAACACCGGGGAGCTGTTTTTT. Translated: CASSQGWKINTGELFF. The whole variable domain, filled in from reference TRBV14 and TRBJ2-2, reads EAGVTQFPSHSVIEKGQTVTLRCDPISGHDNLYWYRRVMGKEIKFLLHFVKESKQDESGMPNNRFLAERTGGTYSTLKVQPAELEDSGVYFCASSQGWKINTGELFFGEGSRLTVL.

V gene TRBV2 combines with J gene TRBJ1-1, with D unclear. Looked up from germline, CDR1 is SNHLY and CDR2 is FYNNEI. Trimming stripped 5 bases from V and 1 base from J, with 17 bases between. The CDR3 totals 16 residues. The CDR3 DNA reads TGTGCCAGCAGTCCCTCCCCCTTAGGCCGGAACACTGAAGCTTTCTTT. It yields the protein CASSPSPLGRNTEAFF.

CDR3 sequence (DNA): TGTGCCAGCAGTTTATTTGCAGGGGGCGAGCTTGCAGATACGCAGTATTTT. Protein: CASSLFAGGELADTQYF. This chain links TRBV28 with TRBJ2-3; TRBD1 aligns across 8 bases. Trimming cost V 1 base and J 4 bases; bases outside gene matches: 10. CDR1 MDHEN and CDR2 SYDVKM come from the germline V gene. The CDR3 totals 17 residues.

Notes on this clone: One junction end disagrees with the germline gene, perhaps due to a read error. The chain carries TRBV5-3 and TRBJ1-1; D gene ambiguous. TRBV5-3 falls under the ORF class, with uncertain function. The CDR3 length is 12 residues. The CDR3 coding sequence is TGTGCCAGCAGCTTGGCCGAGACTGAAGCTTTCTTT. Translation: CASSLAETEAFF.

In its sample, this clone was seen once. The chain links TRBV6-5 to TRBJ2-2; tentatively, D is TRBD1 (5 bases). Germline V gene data show CDR1 as MNHEY and CDR2 as SVGAGI. This CDR3 region has 16 residues. Trimming took 0 bases from V and 1 from J, leaving 9 bases between them. The CDR3, as DNA: TGTGCCAGCAGTTACTCCCCAGGGCGGAACACCGGGGAGCTGTTTTTT. The encoded protein is CASSYSPGRNTGELFF.

The V and J genes are TRBV5-6 and TRBJ2-5, with D maybe TRBD2 (6 bases). Trimming shortened V by 1 base and J by 9 bases, and 13 bases separated the two germline ends. Germline V gene data show CDR1 as SGHDT and CDR2 as YYEEEE. This CDR3 has 13 residues. The CDR3 loop is CASSLLGWEAQYF. CDR3 coding DNA: TGTGCCAGCAGCTTGCTGGGGTGGGAGGCCCAGTACTTC.

This chain joins TRBV5-4 and TRBJ2-5, with TRBD2 matching over 8 bases. V lost 1 base to trimming and J lost 1 base; unmatched junction nucleotides: 9. The length of the CDR3 is 17 residues. CDR1 is SGHNT and CDR2 is YYREEE in the germline V gene (reference sequence). The CDR3 reads CASSLLSGGSGQETQYF. CDR3 nucleotide sequence: TGTGCCAGCAGCTTGCTGAGCGGGGGAAGTGGCCAAGAGACCCAGTACTTC.

This clone was seen just once. The genes are TRBV30 and TRBJ2-3; no clear D gene. The germline V and J ends were trimmed by 6 bases and 3 bases, with 16 bases remaining between them. The germline CDR1 and CDR2 sequences are GTSNPN and SVGIG (reference sequence). The CDR3 runs to 14 residues. The CDR3 protein is CACQLGVGTDTQYF. The CDR3 DNA sequence: TGTGCCTGCCAGCTCGGCGTGGGGACAGATACGCAGTATTTT.

The V gene is TRBV5-6, the J gene TRBJ1-5, with D tentatively TRBD1 (6 bases). V was pared by 2 bases and J by 7 bases, with 13 bases between. Per germline, CDR1 SGHDT and CDR2 YYEEEE. This CDR3 comprises 14 residues. The CDR3 nucleotides read TGTGCCAGCAGCTTTAGGGGGGGGCGGCAGCCCCAGCATTTT. As protein: CASSFRGGRQPQHF.

The chain has TRBV2 and TRBJ2-1; a weak D match, TRBD1 (5 bases). Trimming took off 7 bases at V and 5 bases at J, with 9 bases between the two ends. Germline V gene lookup returns CDR1 SNHLY and CDR2 FYNNEI. The CDR3 has 12 residues. CDR3: CASTLTDNEQFF. DNA of the CDR3: TGTGCCAGCACTTTGACAGACAATGAGCAGTTCTTC. The variable domain in full, with the rest retrieved from reference TRBV2 and TRBJ2-1, is EPEVTQTPSHQVTQMGQEVILRCVPISNHLYFYWYRQILGQKVEFLVSFYNNEISEKSEIFDDQFSVERPDGSNFTLKIRSTKLEDSAMYFCASTLTDNEQFFGPGTRLTVL.

There are a few counts of this clone. CDR3 DNA sequence: TGCAGCGTTGAAGCCCCTGGGGTAGAGACCCAGTACTTC. Amino acids: CSVEAPGVETQYF. The chain is built from TRBV29-1 and TRBJ2-5, with D unresolved. The V end was cut by 1 base, the J end by 4 bases, with 10 bases between. The CDR3 has 13 residues. Germline CDR1 reads SQVTM; CDR2 reads ANQGSEA.

The chain is built from TRBV5-6 and TRBJ2-1, with no clear D. CDR1 SGHDT and CDR2 YYEEEE come from the germline V gene. V was pared by 3 bases and J by 8 bases, with 9 bases between. The CDR3 has 12 residues. The CDR3 loop is CASSSGTHEQFF. The CDR3 bases are TGTGCCAGCAGCTCGGGCACCCATGAGCAGTTCTTC.

The chain uses TRBV9 and TRBJ1-6; TRBD1 aligns across 8 bases. V was pared by 0 bases and J by 7 bases, with 15 bases of the junction left unmatched. Germline V lookup: CDR1 SGDLS, CDR2 YYNGEE. The CDR3 is 19 residues long. In nucleotides, the CDR3 is TGTGCCAGCAGCGTAGACAAAGGGACAGGCTCTGGGGGGAATTCACCCCTCCACTTT. Its translation: CASSVDKGTGSGGNSPLHF.

V is TRBV6-1 and J is TRBJ2-5; possible D gene TRBD1, 6 bases. Between the trimmed V and J ends, which lost 4 bases and 3 bases, there was a span of 12 bases. CDR1 MNHNS and CDR2 SASEGT come from the germline V gene. The CDR3 has 14 residues. The CDR3 sequence is CASSAVGAKETQYF. CDR3 bases: TGTGCCAGCAGTGCCGTGGGGGCGAAAGAGACCCAGTACTTC.

This chain connects TRBV28 to TRBJ1-1; weak D call: TRBD1 (5 bases). Germline V gene data show CDR1 as MDHEN and CDR2 as SYDVKM. CDR3 length: 13 residues. Trimming removed 6 bases from V and 1 base from J, with 9 bases in between. This CDR3 reads CASSRDGNTEAFF. CDR3 DNA sequence: TGTGCCAGCAGCAGGGACGGGAACACTGAAGCTTTCTTT.

The genes are TRBV11-3 and TRBJ2-3; unclear D gene. Trimming stripped 2 bases from V and 4 bases from J, with 7 bases between. The V gene's germline CDR1 is SGHNT and CDR2 YENEEA. CDR3 length: 13 residues. DNA for the CDR3: TGTGCCAGCAGCTTACCAGACGCAGATACGCAGTATTTT. This encodes CASSLPDADTQYF.

A few counts support this clone. This rearrangement joins TRBV7-9 to TRBJ2-7, with 7 bases lining up with TRBD1. CDR1 and CDR2 (germline): SEHNR, FQNEAQ (reference sequence). This CDR3 is 16 amino acids long. V lost 2 bases, J lost 2 bases, and 9 bases stayed unmatched. The CDR3 protein is CASSLYPGTDPYEQYF. The CDR3 coding sequence is TGTGCCAGCAGCTTATACCCCGGGACAGATCCCTACGAGCAGTACTTC.

V gene TRBV4-3 combines with J gene TRBJ2-2, with TRBD1 matching over 7 bases. Trimming cost V 4 bases and J 7 bases; bases outside gene matches: 9. CDR1 and CDR2 (germline): LGHNA, YSLEER. CDR3 length: 15 amino acids. This CDR3 is CASSLDRDSDGELFF. The DNA for the CDR3 is TGCGCCAGCAGCCTCGACAGGGATAGTGACGGGGAGCTGTTTTTT.

V and J are TRBV5-6 and TRBJ2-3, with 7 bases matching TRBD1. J lost 6 bases, V lost 2 bases, and 6 bases had no gene match. The CDR3 is made up of 14 amino acids. Germline assignment: CDR1 SGHDT and CDR2 YYEEEE. Here the CDR3 reads CASSFWQGDDTQYF. CDR3 sequence (DNA): TGTGCCAGCAGCTTTTGGCAGGGGGATGATACGCAGTATTTT.

The chain uses TRBV7-9 and TRBJ1-1, with D uncertain. The V gene lost 2 bases and the J gene lost 1 base, with 8 bases spanning the gap. The V gene's germline CDR1 is SEHNR and CDR2 FQNEAQ (reference sequence). The CDR3 sequence is 14 residues long. As DNA, the CDR3 is TGTGCCAGCAGCTTACGTTCACAGAACACTGAAGCTTTCTTT. It encodes CASSLRSQNTEAFF.

By share, this clone ranks as medium-sized. The chain joins TRBV2 to TRBJ1-1, with a weak D call TRBD1 (5 bases). Germline V gene sequence: CDR1 SNHLY, CDR2 FYNNEI. Between the trimmed V and J ends, which lost 6 bases and 1 base, there was a span of 6 bases. This CDR3 is 12 amino acids long. The CDR3 loop reads CASSQGNTEAFF. Here the CDR3 DNA reads TGTGCCAGCAGCCAGGGGAACACTGAAGCTTTCTTT.

The J gene is TRBJ2-7, the V gene TRBV27; TRBD2 aligns across 8 bases. J was trimmed by 3 bases and V by 3 bases; bases with no gene match: 4. The germline CDR1 and CDR2 sequences are MNHEY and SMNVEV (reference sequence). This CDR3 region has 14 residues. CDR3 sequence (DNA): TGTGCCAGCAGTTTTGGTACTAGCGGCTACGAGCAGTACTTC. This encodes CASSFGTSGYEQYF.

The chain couples TRBV30 to TRBJ2-2; 9 bases map to TRBD2. Germline V lookup: CDR1 GTSNPN, CDR2 SVGIG (reference sequence). The V gene end was trimmed by 0 bases and the J gene end by 7 bases; junction bases not matched to a gene: 0. The CDR3 is made up of 13 amino acids. The CDR3 sequence is CAWSVAGGGELFF. CDR3 bases: TGTGCCTGGAGTGTAGCGGGGGGCGGGGAGCTGTTTTTT.

V is TRBV6-4 and J is TRBJ2-3; 13 bases fit TRBD2. This CDR3 comprises 16 residues. V lost 0 bases and J lost 4; bases outside the gene matches: 1. The V gene's germline CDR1 is MRHNA and CDR2 SNTAGT. CDR3 in amino acids: CASSDSGTSGADTQYF. In DNA, the CDR3 is TGTGCCAGCAGTGACTCCGGGACTAGCGGGGCAGATACGCAGTATTTT.

This clone was detected a few times. The chain carries TRBV30 and TRBJ1-5, with a tentative D call TRBD1 (6 bases). This CDR3 is 14 amino acids long. The V and J ends lost 5 bases and 1 base respectively, with 12 bases between them. Per the germline V gene, CDR1 is GTSNPN and CDR2 is SVGIG (reference sequence). CDR3 residues: CAWGTQSSNQPQHF. CDR3 in DNA: TGTGCCTGGGGGACACAATCCAGCAATCAGCCCCAGCATTTT.

This rearrangement joins TRBV19 to TRBJ2-1; no definite D call. The germline CDR1 and CDR2 sequences are LNHDA and SQIVND (reference sequence). This CDR3 contains 14 residues. With 3 bases removed from V and 0 bases from J, the gap between germline ends came to 6 bases. The CDR3 spells CASSILASYNEQFF. The CDR3 DNA sequence: TGTGCCAGTAGTATCTTAGCCTCCTACAATGAGCAGTTCTTC.

This clone was found once. The rearrangement joins TRBV4-3 to TRBJ2-6, with 8 positions matching TRBD1. The germline CDR1 and CDR2 sequences are LGHNA and YSLEER. The CDR3 runs 20 residues. V shed 1 base, J shed 4 bases, and the junction held 15 bases outside the gene matches. Written as DNA, the CDR3 is TGCGCCAGCAGCCAAGGGAGGGCCGGGCAGGGGGCGTCCGGGGCCAACGTCCTGACTTTC. It yields the protein CASSQGRAGQGASGANVLTF.